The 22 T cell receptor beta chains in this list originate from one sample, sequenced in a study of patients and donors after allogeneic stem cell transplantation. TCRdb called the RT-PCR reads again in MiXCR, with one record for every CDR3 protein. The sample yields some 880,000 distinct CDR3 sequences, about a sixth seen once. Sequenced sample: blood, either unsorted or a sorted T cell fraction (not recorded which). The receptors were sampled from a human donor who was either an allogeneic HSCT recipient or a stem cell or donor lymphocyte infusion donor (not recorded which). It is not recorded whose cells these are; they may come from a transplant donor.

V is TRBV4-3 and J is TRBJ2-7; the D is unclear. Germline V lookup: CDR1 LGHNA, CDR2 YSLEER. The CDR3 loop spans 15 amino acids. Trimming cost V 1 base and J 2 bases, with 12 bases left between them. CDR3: CASSQGPSATYEQYF. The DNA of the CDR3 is TGCGCCAGCAGCCAAGGGCCATCAGCGACCTACGAGCAGTACTTC.

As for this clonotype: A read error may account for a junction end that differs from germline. The CDR3 spells CSVEGQWDGPNF. The CDR3 nucleotides are TGCAGCGTTGAAGGGCAGTGGGACGGGCCCAACTTC. V and J are TRBV29-1 and TRBJ1-1; maybe TRBD1 (5 bases). This CDR3 has 12 residues. CDR1 and CDR2 from the germline V gene are SQVTM and ANQGSEA.

As DNA, the CDR3 is TGTGCCAGCAGCCAAGTACAGGATACCGGGGAGCTGTTTTTT. This sequence encodes CASSQVQDTGELFF. The chain has TRBV4-2 and TRBJ2-2; weak D call: TRBD1 (5 bases). There are 14 residues in the CDR3. Trimming pared 1 base from V and 5 bases from J, leaving 8 bases between. CDR1 is LGHNA, CDR2 YNFKEQ, per germline.

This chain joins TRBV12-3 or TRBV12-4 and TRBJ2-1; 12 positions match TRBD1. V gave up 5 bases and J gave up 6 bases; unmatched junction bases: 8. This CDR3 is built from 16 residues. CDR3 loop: CASSLMGTGGANEQFF. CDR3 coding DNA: TGTGCCAGCAGTCTCATGGGGACAGGGGGCGCCAATGAGCAGTTCTTC.

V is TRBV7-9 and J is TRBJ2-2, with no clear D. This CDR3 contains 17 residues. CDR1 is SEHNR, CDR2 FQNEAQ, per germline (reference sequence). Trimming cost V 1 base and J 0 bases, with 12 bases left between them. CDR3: CASSLVAASANTGELFF. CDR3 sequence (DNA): TGTGCCAGCAGCTTAGTCGCGGCCAGCGCGAACACCGGGGAGCTGTTTTTT.

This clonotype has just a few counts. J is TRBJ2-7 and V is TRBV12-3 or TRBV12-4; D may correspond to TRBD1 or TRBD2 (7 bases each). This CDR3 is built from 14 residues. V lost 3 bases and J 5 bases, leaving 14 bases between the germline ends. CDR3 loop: CASSFRGEGNEQYF. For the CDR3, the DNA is TGTGCCAGCAGTTTCAGGGGGGAGGGGAACGAGCAGTACTTC.

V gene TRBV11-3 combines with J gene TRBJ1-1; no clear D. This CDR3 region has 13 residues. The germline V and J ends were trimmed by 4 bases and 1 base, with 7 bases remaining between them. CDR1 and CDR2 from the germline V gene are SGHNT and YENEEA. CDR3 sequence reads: CASSSWKNTEAFF. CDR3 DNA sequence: TGTGCCAGCAGCTCCTGGAAGAACACTGAAGCTTTCTTT.

The CDR3 loop reads CASSLRQSGNIQYF. CDR3 nucleotides: TGTGCCAGCAGTCTCCGACAGTCTGGGAACATTCAGTACTTC. The chain joins TRBV27 to TRBJ2-4; possible D gene TRBD1, 5 bases. The V and J ends lost 5 bases and 7 bases respectively, with 15 bases between them. The CDR3 is 14 amino acids. Germline CDR1 and CDR2: MNHEY and SMNVEV (reference sequence).

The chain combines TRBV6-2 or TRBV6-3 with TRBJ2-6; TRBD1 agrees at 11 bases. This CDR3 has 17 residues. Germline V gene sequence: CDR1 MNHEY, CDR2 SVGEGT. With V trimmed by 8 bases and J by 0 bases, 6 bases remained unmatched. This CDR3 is CASARTGGNSGANVLTF. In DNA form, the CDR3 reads TGTGCCAGCGCCCGGACAGGGGGCAACTCTGGGGCCAACGTCCTGACTTTC.

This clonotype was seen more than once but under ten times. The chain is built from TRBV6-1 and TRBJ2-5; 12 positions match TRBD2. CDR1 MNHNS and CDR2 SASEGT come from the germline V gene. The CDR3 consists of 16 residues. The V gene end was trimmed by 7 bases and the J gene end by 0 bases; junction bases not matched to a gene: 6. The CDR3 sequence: CASMALAGGYQETQYF. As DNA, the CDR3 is TGTGCCAGCATGGCACTAGCGGGAGGTTACCAAGAGACCCAGTACTTC.

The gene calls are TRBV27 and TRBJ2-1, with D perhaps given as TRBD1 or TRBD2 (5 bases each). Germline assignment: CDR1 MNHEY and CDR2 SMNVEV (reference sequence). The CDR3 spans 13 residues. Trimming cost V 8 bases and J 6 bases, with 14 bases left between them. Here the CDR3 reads CASGREGLNEQFF. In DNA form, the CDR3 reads TGTGCCAGCGGTAGAGAGGGGCTCAATGAGCAGTTCTTC.

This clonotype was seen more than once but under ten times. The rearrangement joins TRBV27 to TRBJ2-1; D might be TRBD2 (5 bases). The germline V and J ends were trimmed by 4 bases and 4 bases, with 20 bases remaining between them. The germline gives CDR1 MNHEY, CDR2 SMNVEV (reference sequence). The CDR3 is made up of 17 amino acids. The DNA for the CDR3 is TGTGCCAGCAGTTATAGCAGGACCGGGAACCAATACAATGAGCAGTTCTTC. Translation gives CASSYSRTGNQYNEQFF.

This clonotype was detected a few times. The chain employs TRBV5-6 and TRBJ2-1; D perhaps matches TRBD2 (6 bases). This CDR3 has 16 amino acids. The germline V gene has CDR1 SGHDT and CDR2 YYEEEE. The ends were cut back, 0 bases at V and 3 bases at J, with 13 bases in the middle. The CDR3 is CASSLATGSLYNEQFF. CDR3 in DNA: TGTGCCAGCAGCTTGGCGACCGGGAGTCTCTACAATGAGCAGTTCTTC.

CDR3 amino acids: CAIGAGPGEQFF. CDR3 in DNA: TGTGCAATCGGGGCAGGGCCGGGTGAGCAGTTCTTC. The chain links TRBV11-2 to TRBJ2-1; D is perhaps TRBD1 or TRBD2 (5 bases each). This CDR3 is built from 12 residues. The germline gives CDR1 SGHAT, CDR2 FQNNGV.

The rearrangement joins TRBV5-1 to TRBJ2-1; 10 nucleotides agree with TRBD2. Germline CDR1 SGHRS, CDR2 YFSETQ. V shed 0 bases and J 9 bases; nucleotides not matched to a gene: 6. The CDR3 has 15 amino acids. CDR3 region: CASSLERGGTGEQFF. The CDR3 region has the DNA TGCGCCAGCAGCTTGGAGCGGGGGGGTACCGGTGAGCAGTTCTTC. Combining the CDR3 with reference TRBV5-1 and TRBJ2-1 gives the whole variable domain KAGVTQTPRYLIKTRGQQVTLSCSPISGHRSVSWYQQTPGQGLQFLFEYFSETQRNKGNFPGRFSGRQFSNSRSEMNVSTLELGDSALYLCASSLERGGTGEQFFGPGTRLTVL.

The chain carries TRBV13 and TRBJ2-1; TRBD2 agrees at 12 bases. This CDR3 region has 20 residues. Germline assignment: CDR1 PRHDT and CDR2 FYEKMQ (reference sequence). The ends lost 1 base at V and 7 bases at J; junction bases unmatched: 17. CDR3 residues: CASSLVPLLAGGQRRNEQFF. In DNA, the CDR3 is TGTGCCAGCAGCTTAGTCCCTCTACTAGCGGGGGGCCAGAGAAGAAATGAGCAGTTCTTC. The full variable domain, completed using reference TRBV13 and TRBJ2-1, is AAGVIQSPRHLIKEKRETATLKCYPIPRHDTVYWYQQGPGQDPQFLISFYEKMQSDKGSIPDRFSAQQFSDYHSELNMSSLELGDSALYFCASSLVPLLAGGQRRNEQFFGPGTRLTVL.

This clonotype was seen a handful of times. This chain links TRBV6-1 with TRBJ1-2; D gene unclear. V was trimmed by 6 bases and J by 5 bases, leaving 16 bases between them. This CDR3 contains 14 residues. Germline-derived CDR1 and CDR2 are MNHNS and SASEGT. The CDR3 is CASRGDGEMYGYTF. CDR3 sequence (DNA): TGTGCCAGCAGGGGTGACGGGGAGATGTATGGCTACACCTTC.

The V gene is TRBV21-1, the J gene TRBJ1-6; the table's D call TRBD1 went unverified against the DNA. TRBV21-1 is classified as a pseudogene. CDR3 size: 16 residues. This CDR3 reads CASSPRTGLQSVALHF. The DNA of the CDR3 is TGTGCCAGCAGCCCTCGGACAGGGTTGCAATCAGTCGCCCTCCACTTT.

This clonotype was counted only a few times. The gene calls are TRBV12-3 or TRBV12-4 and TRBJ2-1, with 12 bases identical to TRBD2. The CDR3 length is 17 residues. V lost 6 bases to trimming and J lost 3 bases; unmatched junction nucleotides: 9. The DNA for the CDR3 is TGTGCCAGCAGCCTTGGACTAGCGGGGACCGTCTACAATGAGCAGTTCTTC. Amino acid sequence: CASSLGLAGTVYNEQFF.

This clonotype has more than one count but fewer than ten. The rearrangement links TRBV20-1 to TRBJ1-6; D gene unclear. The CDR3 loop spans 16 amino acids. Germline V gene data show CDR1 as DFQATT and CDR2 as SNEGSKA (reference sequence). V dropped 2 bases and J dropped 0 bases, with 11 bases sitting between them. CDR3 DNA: TGCAGTGCTAGACCACTAGAGAGCTCCTATAATTCACCCCTCCACTTT. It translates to CSARPLESSYNSPLHF.

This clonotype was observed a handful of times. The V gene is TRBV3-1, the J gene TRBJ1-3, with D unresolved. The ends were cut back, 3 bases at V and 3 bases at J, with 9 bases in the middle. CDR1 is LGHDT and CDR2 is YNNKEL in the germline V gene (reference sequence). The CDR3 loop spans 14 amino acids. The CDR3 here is CASSQGYNGNTIYF. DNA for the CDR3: TGTGCCAGCAGCCAGGGCTACAATGGAAACACCATATATTTT.

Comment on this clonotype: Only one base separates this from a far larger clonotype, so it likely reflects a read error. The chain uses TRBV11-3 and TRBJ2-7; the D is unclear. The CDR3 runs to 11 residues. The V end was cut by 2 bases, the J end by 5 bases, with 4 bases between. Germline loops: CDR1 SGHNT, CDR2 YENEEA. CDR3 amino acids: CASSLWDEQYF. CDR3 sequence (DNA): TGTGCCAGCAGCTTATGGGACGAGCAGTACTTC.